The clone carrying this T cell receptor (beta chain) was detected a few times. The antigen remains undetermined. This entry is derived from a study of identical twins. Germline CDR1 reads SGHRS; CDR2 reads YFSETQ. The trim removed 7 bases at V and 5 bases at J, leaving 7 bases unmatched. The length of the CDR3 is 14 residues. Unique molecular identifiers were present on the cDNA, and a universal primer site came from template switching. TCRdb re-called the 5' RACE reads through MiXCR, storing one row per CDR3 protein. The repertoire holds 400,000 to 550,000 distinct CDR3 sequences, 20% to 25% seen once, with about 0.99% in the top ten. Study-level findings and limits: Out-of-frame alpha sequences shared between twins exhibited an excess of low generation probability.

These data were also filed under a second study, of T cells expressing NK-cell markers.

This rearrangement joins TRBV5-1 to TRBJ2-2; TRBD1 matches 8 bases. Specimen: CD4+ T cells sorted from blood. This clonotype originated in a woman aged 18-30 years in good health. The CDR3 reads CASSRDRSTGELFF. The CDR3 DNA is TGCGCCAGCTCCCGGGACAGGTCAACCGGGGAGCTGTTTTTT.